This T cell receptor beta chain derives from a study of shared clonotypes between healthy human individuals. As regards this clone: Its target is unknown.

Profiling relied on immunoSEQ multiplex PCR, and the TCRdb table lists in-frame clones only, not all of them. The sample lists about 2.4 million clones, 93% occurring once. V gave up 3 bases and J gave up 6 bases, with 17 bases separating them. The CDR3 loop spans 15 amino acids. Germline V gene data show CDR1 as GTSNPN and CDR2 as SVGIG (reference sequence). The CD4+ fraction was divided into a CD45RA+ naive subset and a CD45RA-negative memory subset. Study-wide results and caveats: Rarefaction revealed incomplete sorted-subset sequencing despite large depth. Only a few donors were included, so the genetic and exposure-history diversity represented was limited. Several donors held about 4.6% of naive CD4 clonotypes in common.

The sequencing sample was made of naive CD4+ T cells from PBMCs. Indicated subset: CD45RA+ positively selected. J is TRBJ1-4 and V is TRBV30; D possibly corresponds to TRBD1 (6 bases). This clonotype originated in a man younger than 30 in good health. Some clones in this sample may be carry-over from other donors' samples. CDR3 region: CAWSKGGGVHEKLFF. The DNA for the CDR3 is TGTGCCTGGAGCAAAGGAGGGGGGGTTCATGAAAAACTGTTTTTT.